Listed below are T cell receptor beta chains from one sample, sequenced in a study of shared clonotypes between healthy human individuals. Profiled with immunoSEQ multiplex PCR; TCRdb holds only in-frame clones, not every one. The table has approximately 2.5 million clones, roughly 93% seen once. Material: naive CD4+ T cells from PBMCs. These receptors all stem from a man aged 18 to 30 in good health. Some clones in this sample may be carry-over from other donors' samples. Each CDR3 is given with its conserved first and last residue. Each record gives: D gene, V gene, J gene, clone size, CDR3 DNA, CDR3 protein. A D gene is named only where the DNA matches it firmly. Only part of the rows carry a size: once, few, many, or a class if the clone is expanded.

>TRBD1|TRBV5-1|TRBJ2-6|-
TGCGCCAGCAGCCTACCTAGGGGGCAGGGGGCAGTATACCCTGGGGCCAACGTCCTGACTTTC
CASSLPRGQGAVYPGANVLTF
>-|TRBV5-4|TRBJ1-3|-
TGTGCCAGCAGACCCGACAGGGGAAACACCATATATTTT
CASRPDRGNTIYF
>-|TRBV5-1|TRBJ2-2|-
TGCGCCAGCAGCTTGGGGACAAAGACCGGGGAGCTGTTTTTT
CASSLGTKTGELFF
>-|TRBV28|TRBJ1-6|-
TGTGCCAGCAGAGGGGTTTTGTCACCCCTCCACTTT
CASRGVLSPLHF
>-|TRBV30|TRBJ2-1|-
TGTGCCTGGAGAGAATGGCGGGACTCCTACAATGAGCAGTTCTTC
CAWREWRDSYNEQFF
>TRBD1|TRBV7-3|TRBJ2-5|once
TGTGCCAGCAGCCCATATACCCGGACAGGGAAAGAGACCCAGTACTTC
CASSPYTRTGKETQYF
>-|TRBV5-1|TRBJ1-1|-
TGCGCCAGCAGCCCGGGAGATCAGAACACTGAAGCTTTCTTT
CASSPGDQNTEAFF
>-|TRBV18|TRBJ2-3|-
TGTGCCAGCTCACCACAGATGGGGGCAGATACGCAGTATTTT
CASSPQMGADTQYF
>TRBD2|TRBV7-2|TRBJ2-1|-
TGTGCCAGCAGCTTAGTTCCTAGCGGACTTATCGTCACCTACAATGAGCAGTTCTTC
CASSLVPSGLIVTYNEQFF
>-|TRBV29-1|TRBJ2-3|-
TGCAGCGTCGCCCCAGGGGGGACTAGTTCAACAGCGGCCCCAGATCACACAGATACGCAGTATTTT
CSVAPGGTSSTAAPDHTDTQYF
>-|TRBV28|TRBJ2-2|-
TGTGCCAGCAGTCCCTACGCCCACCCTCGGGGTAACACCGGGGAGCTGTTTTTT
CASSPYAHPRGNTGELFF
>-|TRBV5-1|TRBJ2-1|-
TGCGCCAGCAGCTTCGGGGCGGGGCGACCCGAGCAGTTCTTC
CASSFGAGRPEQFF
>-|TRBV27|TRBJ2-1|-
TGTGCCAGCAGCGATATAAAGGTAGCGATGACCTACAATGAGCAGTTCTTC
CASSDIKVAMTYNEQFF
>-|TRBV5-1|TRBJ2-1|-
TGCGCCAGCAGCTTGGTGTACAATGAGCAGTTCTTC
CASSLVYNEQFF
>-|TRBV27|TRBJ2-1|-
TGTGCCAGCAGCAGGGGTGCTAGCTCCTACAATGAGCAGTTCTTC
CASSRGASSYNEQFF
>-|TRBV5-5|TRBJ2-1|-
TGTGCCAGCAGCTTGAGGCAGTCTAACAATGAGCAGTTCTTC
CASSLRQSNNEQFF
>-|TRBV10-1|TRBJ2-2|few
TGCGCCAGCAGTGACTTCGGGACCGGGGCCGGGGAGCTGTTTTTT
CASSDFGTGAGELFF
>-|TRBV28|TRBJ2-7|-
TGTGCCAGCAGTTTTAGAGGGACGGTAACCTACGAGCAGTACTTC
CASSFRGTVTYEQYF
>TRBD1|TRBV5-1|TRBJ2-3|-
TGCGCCAGCAGCTGGGGACAGGGGAGGACAGATACGCAGTATTTT
CASSWGQGRTDTQYF
>TRBD1|TRBV7-7|TRBJ2-5|once
TGTGCCAGCAGCCCGACAGGGAGTCAAGAGACCCAGTACTTC
CASSPTGSQETQYF
>-|TRBV30|TRBJ2-3|-
TGTGCCTGGACTTACCCCGGGGCCGGGGATACGCAGTATTTT
CAWTYPGAGDTQYF
>-|TRBV6-1|TRBJ1-5|-
TGTGCCAGCAGTGGGGGTGGGGCAGACTATAGCAATCAGCCCCAGCATTTT
CASSGGGADYSNQPQHF
>-|TRBV7-9|TRBJ1-2|-
TGTGCCAGCAGCTTAGCGCCAGGGACTCCCGGATATGGCTACACCTTC
CASSLAPGTPGYGYTF
>-|TRBV6-1|TRBJ1-2|-
TGTGCCATTCTACAGCAACCCCGTGGGGTCGGTGGCTACACCTTC
CAILQQPRGVGGYTF
>-|TRBV7-2|TRBJ1-2|-
TGTGCCAGCAGCTTTACGGGCGGGGGAAGTTACTATGGCTACACCTTC
CASSFTGGGSYYGYTF
>-|TRBV6-1|TRBJ1-6|-
TGTGCCAGCAGTGAGCAGGGTTTAAATTCACCCCTCCACTTT
CASSEQGLNSPLHF
>-|TRBV5-1|TRBJ2-1|once
TGCGCCAGCAGCCTATTAACTCCTACGAGCTCCTACAATGAGCAGTTCTTC
CASSLLTPTSSYNEQFF
>TRBD1|TRBV5-8|TRBJ1-1|-
TGTGCCAGCAGCTTAGTTAAGGGGGCCCTAAACACTGAAGCTTTCTTT
CASSLVKGALNTEAFF
>TRBD1|TRBV5-1|TRBJ2-5|-
TGCGCCAGCAGCTTGGACAGGGGCAATGGGGGGACCCAGTACTTC
CASSLDRGNGGTQYF
>-|TRBV20-1|TRBJ2-1|-
TGCAGTGCCCTCTATGTATATGAGCAGTTCTTC
CSALYVYEQFF
>TRBD2|TRBV27|TRBJ2-7|once
TGTGCCAGCAGTCGTGAGAGCGGGAGTCTCTCCTACGAGCAGTACTTC
CASSRESGSLSYEQYF
>TRBD2|TRBV9|TRBJ2-3|-
TGTGCCAGCAGCCGGGGACTAGCGGGTAAGGGAGATACGCAGTATTTT
CASSRGLAGKGDTQYF
>TRBD2|TRBV9|TRBJ2-7|-
TGTGCCAGCAGCGTAGCTGTGGCGGGAGGGCCTTTGGACTTC
CASSVAVAGGPLDF
>TRBD2|TRBV13|TRBJ2-1|-
TGTGCCAGCAGCTTAGAGGGAGCGGGAGGGCCGGTGGGGCGCCACAATGAGCAGTTCTTC
CASSLEGAGGPVGRHNEQFF
>-|TRBV10-3|TRBJ2-3|-
TGTGCCATCAGTGAGGGTCTAGGAGGAGATACGCAGTATTTT
CAISEGLGGDTQYF
>TRBD2|TRBV5-8|TRBJ2-5|-
TGTGCCAGCAGCGGGGGGGAGAGAGAGACCCAGTACTTC
CASSGGERETQYF
>-|TRBV27|TRBJ2-1|-
TGTGCCAGCAGTATGGGACGGGTATACAATGAGCAGTTCTTC
CASSMGRVYNEQFF
>-|TRBV18|TRBJ1-3|-
TGTGCCAGCTCATCTGCCAGCTCTGGAAACACCATATATTTT
CASSSASSGNTIYF
>-|TRBV15|TRBJ1-2|-
TGTGCCACCAGCAGAGATCGGGACGGAGTCTTTGGCTACACCTTC
CATSRDRDGVFGYTF
>TRBD2|TRBV30|TRBJ2-5|-
TGTGCCTGGAGTCCACTCGGGGGGGTACTGGGTGAGACCCAGTACTTC
CAWSPLGGVLGETQYF
>-|TRBV29-1|TRBJ1-2|-
TGCAGCGTGAGGGAAAACTATGGCTACACCTTC
CSVRENYGYTF
>-|TRBV9|TRBJ1-1|few
TGTGCCAGCAGCGCGGGCCGGGACGGCATTTCTGAAGCTTTCTTT
CASSAGRDGISEAFF
>TRBD1|TRBV7-2|TRBJ1-3|-
TGTGCCAGCAGCCGACAGCCGGGACAGGGGATGGTTTCTGGAAACACCATATATTTT
CASSRQPGQGMVSGNTIYF
>TRBD2|TRBV9|TRBJ2-1|-
TGTGCCAGCAGCGTATTTTCGCGGGAGGGCCACTCTGAGCAGTTCTTC
CASSVFSREGHSEQFF
>-|TRBV19|TRBJ2-7|-
TGTGCCAGTAGTATTCCGGGGCGGATATACGAGCAGTACTTC
CASSIPGRIYEQYF
>TRBD1|TRBV28|TRBJ1-1|-
TGTGCCAGCAGTTTTCCCCCGGGACAGAGTCTGAACACTGAAGCTTTCTTT
CASSFPPGQSLNTEAFF
>-|TRBV28|TRBJ1-1|-
TGTGCCAGCAGTTTGGGGGGGGACACTGAAGCTTTCTTT
CASSLGGDTEAFF
>TRBD2|TRBV7-3|TRBJ2-4|-
TGTGCCAGCAGCCCACAGGGACTAGCGTCAGCCAAAAACATTCAGTACTTC
CASSPQGLASAKNIQYF
>-|TRBV18|TRBJ1-1|-
TGTGCCAGCTCACCGAACCCCGGTAACACTGAAGCTTTCTTT
CASSPNPGNTEAFF
>TRBD2|TRBV15|TRBJ2-4|-
TGTGCCACCAGCAGAGATTTCGCGGGAGGGAGCAACATTCAGTACTTC
CATSRDFAGGSNIQYF
>-|TRBV6-4|TRBJ1-2|once
TGTGCCAGCATACGGACGGGGATTGGTGGCTACACCTTC
CASIRTGIGGYTF
>-|TRBV4-2|TRBJ2-6|once
TGTGCCAGCAGCCCGCGGGTCCTCCAGGGGGCCAACGTCCTGACTTTC
CASSPRVLQGANVLTF
>-|TRBV2|TRBJ2-4|-
TGTGCCAGCGGAATGCAAACGACACGGGACATTCAGTACTTC
CASGMQTTRDIQYF
>-|TRBV9|TRBJ2-1|-
TGTGCCAGCAGCGTAGTCGGGACCTCCTACAATGAGCAGTTCTTC
CASSVVGTSYNEQFF